This T cell receptor beta chain came from a study of response to subunit inactivated influenza vaccine. TCRdb re-called the RT-PCR reads with MiXCR, one entry per CDR3 protein. The sample carries about half a million distinct CDR3 sequences, approximately 11% recorded once. General observations from the study: The study's authors posited that every seasonal influenza vaccination enlists few new T cells.

Comments on this clonotype: Antigen unknown.

Germline trimming cut 3 bases from V and 7 bases from J; bases unmatched to any gene: 3. This CDR3 has 13 residues. Source: PBMCs from blood, taken about 40 days after vaccination. This chain links TRBV12-3 or TRBV12-4 with TRBJ1-2; TRBD1 agrees at 9 bases. This TCR derives from a man aged 50-59 years who received an inactivated influenza vaccine. The CDR3 reads CASSLGTGSGYTF. CDR3 coding DNA: TGTGCCAGCAGTTTGGGGACAGGGTCTGGCTACACCTTC.